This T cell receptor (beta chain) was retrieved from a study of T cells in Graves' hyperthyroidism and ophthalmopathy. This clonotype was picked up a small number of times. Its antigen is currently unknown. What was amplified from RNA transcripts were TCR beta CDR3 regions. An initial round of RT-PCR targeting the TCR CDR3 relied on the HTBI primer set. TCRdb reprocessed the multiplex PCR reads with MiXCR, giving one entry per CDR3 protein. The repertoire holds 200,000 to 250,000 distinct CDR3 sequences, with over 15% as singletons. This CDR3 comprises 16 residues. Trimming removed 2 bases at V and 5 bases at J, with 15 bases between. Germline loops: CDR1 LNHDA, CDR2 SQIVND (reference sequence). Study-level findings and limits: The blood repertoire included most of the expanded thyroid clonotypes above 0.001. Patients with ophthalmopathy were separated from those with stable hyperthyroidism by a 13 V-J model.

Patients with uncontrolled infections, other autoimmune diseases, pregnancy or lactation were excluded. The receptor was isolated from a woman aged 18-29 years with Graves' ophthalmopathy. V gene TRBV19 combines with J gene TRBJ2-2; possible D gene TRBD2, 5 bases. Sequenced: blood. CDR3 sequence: CASSISGGPGTGELFF. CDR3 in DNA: TGTGCCAGTAGTATAAGCGGCGGGCCGGGGACCGGGGAGCTGTTTTTT.